The 30 T cell receptor beta chains in this list originate from one sample, sequenced in a study of OX40 agonist ivuxolimab in advanced cancers. Repertoires were generated with immunoSEQ multiplex PCR, while TCRdb's copy carries only in-frame clones and drops some. The data contain about 41,000 clones, 88% of them singletons. The sequences come from CD4+ or CD8+ T cells sorted from blood, collected in a trial of the OX40 agonist ivuxolimab. These receptors originate from an adult with an advanced solid tumor such as melanoma, head and neck, liver or kidney cancer.

V usage is TRBV5-4 and J usage is TRBJ2-7; TRBD1 aligns across 9 bases. Trimming took 3 bases from V and 4 from J; bases not matched to a gene: 5. The CDR3 spans 14 residues. CDR1 and CDR2 (germline): SGHNT, YYREEE (reference sequence). CDR3 nucleotides: TGTGCCAGCAGCTACGGGACAGGGTTTTACGAGCAGTACTTC. Encoded protein: CASSYGTGFYEQYF.

This clone was counted once. The rearrangement uses TRBV4-1 and TRBJ2-7; TRBD2 might be the D (6 bases). Trimming stripped 4 bases from V and 2 bases from J, with 9 bases between. The CDR3 length is 13 residues. The germline V gene encodes CDR1 MGHRA and CDR2 YSYEKL. CDR3 sequence reads: CASSLRGAYEQYF. The CDR3, as DNA: TGCGCCAGCAGCCTGCGGGGCGCCTACGAGCAGTACTTC.

The chain combines TRBV7-3 with TRBJ1-2; 10 bases map to TRBD1. The CDR3 is made up of 16 amino acids. With 8 bases clipped from V and 5 bases from J, the junction kept 14 bases outside the gene matches. Germline CDR1 and CDR2: SGHTA and FQGTGA. The CDR3 DNA is TGTGCCAGCGTCGGGACAGGGGTCGATCTTAGGTATGGCTACACCTTC. Protein product: CASVGTGVDLRYGYTF.

The J gene is TRBJ2-5, the V gene TRBV29-1; D unresolved. Trimming removed 1 base from V and 2 bases from J, with 11 bases in between. Germline lookup yields CDR1 SQVTM and CDR2 ANQGSEA. This CDR3 region has 14 residues. CDR3 DNA sequence: TGCAGCGTTGAAGGGGTCGGAGAGCAAGAGACCCAGTACTTC. Its translation is CSVEGVGEQETQYF.

The chain is built from TRBV30 and TRBJ1-1; D is unclear. CDR1 GTSNPN and CDR2 SVGIG come from the germline V gene (reference sequence). Trimming stripped 5 bases from V and 0 bases from J, with 7 bases between. This CDR3 is built from 12 residues. The chain's CDR3 is CAWHSMNTEAFF. CDR3 in DNA: TGTGCCTGGCATTCTATGAACACTGAAGCTTTCTTT.

The chain couples TRBV28 to TRBJ1-1, with D possibly being TRBD1 (5 bases). The CDR3 sequence is 15 residues long. V dropped 3 bases and J dropped 3 bases, with 14 bases sitting between them. Germline V CDR1 and CDR2: MDHEN, SYDVKM. CDR3 nucleotides: TGTGCCAGCAGTTTGGGGTCCCTGGGGGACACTGAAGCTTTCTTT. Its translation: CASSLGSLGDTEAFF.

This chain connects TRBV7-6 to TRBJ2-7, with 7 bases matching TRBD2. Germline V gene data show CDR1 as SGHVS and CDR2 as FNYEAQ. The V segment lost 7 bases and the J segment 0 bases; nucleotides outside the gene matches: 6. CDR3 length equals 14 residues. This CDR3 reads CASTLGRGSYEQYF. CDR3 sequence (DNA): TGTGCCAGCACTCTGGGGAGGGGCTCCTACGAGCAGTACTTC.

The chain carries TRBV9 and TRBJ2-7, with 9 bases matching TRBD2. V lost 4 bases and J lost 3; bases outside the gene matches: 11. The CDR3 contains 16 residues. The germline gives CDR1 SGDLS, CDR2 YYNGEE. The CDR3 is CASSPRGSGSDYEQYF. The CDR3 DNA reads as TGTGCCAGCAGCCCCCGGGGTAGCGGGAGCGACTACGAGCAGTACTTC.

The rearrangement links TRBV6-4 to TRBJ2-1, with unresolved D. Trimming left V 3 bases short and J 5 bases short, with 8 bases between. The CDR3 is 13 residues long. Germline V gives CDR1 MRHNA, CDR2 SNTAGT. The CDR3 bases are TGTGCCAGCAGTGATCTTAGCCACAATGAGCAGTTCTTC. This sequence encodes CASSDLSHNEQFF.

J is TRBJ2-1 and V is TRBV4-2, with 9 positions matching TRBD2. CDR3 size: 15 residues. After removal of 1 base from V and 10 bases from J, the junction contained 8 bases not matched to a gene. Per the germline V gene, CDR1 is LGHNA and CDR2 is YNFKEQ. The CDR3 DNA is TGTGCCAGCAGCCAAGTAGCGACTAGCGGCCCCGAGCAGTTCTTC. This gives the protein CASSQVATSGPEQFF.

This clone came up once. The chain joins TRBV5-5 to TRBJ1-3; D unclear. Germline V lookup: CDR1 SGHKS, CDR2 YYEKEE (reference sequence). V was clipped by 2 bases and J by 9 bases, with 15 bases between them. The CDR3 totals 14 residues. In DNA form, the CDR3 reads TGTGCCAGCAGCTTACAAGGGATAGCTGGCACCATATATTTT. This translates into CASSLQGIAGTIYF. Based on the CDR3 plus reference TRBV5-5 and TRBJ1-3, the full variable domain is DAGVTQSPTHLIKTRGQQVTLRCSPISGHKSVSWYQQVLGQGPQFIFQYYEKEERGRGNFPDRFSARQFPNYSSELNVNALLLGDSALYLCASSLQGIAGTIYFGEGSWLTVV.

The chain has TRBV9 and TRBJ1-1; D uncertain. Germline CDR1 reads SGDLS; CDR2 reads YYNGEE. The CDR3 sequence is 14 residues long. V lost 0 bases and J 1 base, leaving 7 bases between the germline ends. The CDR3 sequence is CASSVESTNTEAFF. The CDR3, as DNA: TGTGCCAGCAGCGTAGAGTCGACGAACACTGAAGCTTTCTTT.

This clone was detected only once. This rearrangement joins TRBV27 to TRBJ2-7, with 7 bases that match TRBD1. The trim removed 8 bases at V and 2 bases at J, leaving 9 bases unmatched. Germline CDR1 and CDR2: MNHEY and SMNVEV (reference sequence). The CDR3 is made up of 14 amino acids. The CDR3 DNA follows: TGTGCCAGCCGCAATAGGGGGCCCACCTACGAGCAGTACTTC. This encodes CASRNRGPTYEQYF.

J is TRBJ1-2 and V is TRBV6-1; D remains ambiguous. Trimming removed 5 bases from V and 3 bases from J, with 13 bases in between. This CDR3 is 14 amino acids long. Germline assignment: CDR1 MNHNS and CDR2 SASEGT. CDR3 sequence: CASSNPEGYYGYTF. The CDR3 DNA is TGTGCCAGCAGTAACCCCGAAGGGTACTATGGCTACACCTTC.

V gene TRBV4-1 combines with J gene TRBJ2-7, with TRBD2 as a possible D gene (5 bases). This CDR3 contains 16 residues. V lost 2 bases and J lost 6, with 20 bases in between. Germline V gives CDR1 MGHRA, CDR2 YSYEKL. This CDR3 is CASSQYGPGIPGEQYF. CDR3 bases: TGCGCCAGCAGCCAATACGGACCGGGGATTCCCGGCGAGCAGTACTTC.

This chain links TRBV27 with TRBJ2-1; the match to TRBD2 covers 7 bases. V shed 8 bases, J shed 7 bases, and the junction held 2 bases outside the gene matches. The CDR3 is 11 residues long. Looked up from germline, CDR1 is MNHEY and CDR2 is SMNVEV (reference sequence). This CDR3 reads CASWGGNEQFF. CDR3 DNA: TGTGCCAGCTGGGGGGGGAATGAGCAGTTCTTC.

The rearrangement joins TRBV7-8 to TRBJ2-2; 8 nucleotides align to TRBD1. The length of the CDR3 is 15 residues. V lost 4 bases and J lost 5; bases outside the gene matches: 6. Germline values: CDR1 SGHVS, CDR2 FQNEAQ. CDR3 nucleotides: TGTGCCAGCAGCTCACAGGGGGTAGGGACCGGGGAGCTGTTTTTT. Translated, it gives CASSSQGVGTGELFF.

This chain uses TRBV2 with TRBJ1-5; D unresolved. The germline V gene has CDR1 SNHLY and CDR2 FYNNEI. The V end lost 4 bases, the J end lost 2 bases, and 9 bases lay between the germline ends. The CDR3 loop spans 14 amino acids. The DNA for the CDR3 is TGTGCCAGCAGTGCCTGGACGGGCAATCAGCCCCAGCATTTT. Translation: CASSAWTGNQPQHF. Full variable domain (rest looked up from reference TRBV2 and TRBJ1-5): EPEVTQTPSHQVTQMGQEVILRCVPISNHLYFYWYRQILGQKVEFLVSFYNNEISEKSEIFDDQFSVERPDGSNFTLKIRSTKLEDSAMYFCASSAWTGNQPQHFGDGTRLSIL.

In this sample, this clone turned up a few times. The gene calls are TRBV19 and TRBJ2-7; D may be TRBD1 (5 bases). CDR3 size: 14 residues. Deletions cut 4 bases from V and 7 bases from J, with 17 bases between. Looked up from germline, CDR1 is LNHDA and CDR2 is SQIVND (reference sequence). As DNA, the CDR3 is TGTGCCAGTAGTACAACAGGTTTCCGGCGTGAGCAGTACTTC. This codes for CASSTTGFRREQYF.

CDR3 nucleotides: TGTGCCAGCAGCGTTCCCGGACAGGGGTATCAGCCCCAGCATTTT. Its protein is CASSVPGQGYQPQHF. The V and J genes are TRBV28 and TRBJ1-5, with 9 bases that match TRBD1. CDR3 length: 15 amino acids. From germline, CDR1 is MDHEN and CDR2 SYDVKM. The junction had 8 bases not matched to a gene; V was cut back by 6 bases and J by 5 bases.

The chain has TRBV6-1 and TRBJ1-5, with D uncertain. Germline CDR1 MNHNS, CDR2 SASEGT. The V end lost 0 bases, the J end lost 6 bases, and 3 bases lay between the germline ends. The CDR3 contains 12 residues. In DNA, the CDR3 is TGTGCCAGCAGTGAAGCGCCTCAGCCCCAGCATTTT. Translating gives CASSEAPQPQHF.

This chain uses TRBV21-1 with TRBJ1-4; TRBD1, as called in the table, went unchecked against the DNA. TRBV21-1 is a recognized pseudogene. CDR3 length: 16 amino acids. CDR3 coding DNA: TGTGCCAGCAGCCCGCGCAGGGGGCACGTTGGTGAAAAACTGTTTTTT. Translating it yields CASSPRRGHVGEKLFF.

This clone is a singleton in its sample. The chain carries TRBV11-2 and TRBJ2-5; D not resolved. This CDR3 has 15 residues. V was trimmed by 6 bases and J by 5 bases, leaving 19 bases between them. Germline values: CDR1 SGHAT, CDR2 FQNNGV. CDR3 nucleotide sequence: TGTGCCAGCAGGGAAGGCTCGAGTGGTGGGGAGACCCAGTACTTC. Translating gives CASREGSSGGETQYF.

The chain links TRBV4-1 to TRBJ2-7, with D uncertain. Germline V gene data show CDR1 as MGHRA and CDR2 as YSYEKL. V dropped 0 bases and J dropped 0 bases, with 9 bases sitting between them. The CDR3 is made up of 15 amino acids. This chain's CDR3 is CASSQDIGLSYEQYF. The CDR3 DNA is TGCGCCAGCAGCCAAGATATTGGGCTCTCCTACGAGCAGTACTTC.

The genes are TRBV6-5 and TRBJ2-7, with D unclear. The CDR3 sequence is 12 residues long. Germline V gene sequence: CDR1 MNHEY, CDR2 SVGAGI. The V and J ends lost 6 bases and 4 bases respectively, with 10 bases between them. CDR3 amino acids: CASSLDGYEQYF. CDR3 nucleotide sequence: TGTGCCAGCAGCCTCGACGGGTACGAGCAGTACTTC.

The genes are TRBV4-1 and TRBJ2-5, with D possibly being TRBD1 (6 bases). Trimming took 0 bases from V and 5 from J, leaving 16 bases between them. Per germline, CDR1 MGHRA and CDR2 YSYEKL. The CDR3 extends over 16 amino acids. Written as DNA, the CDR3 is TGCGCCAGCAGCCAAGACGACTCCTACAGGGTCGAGACCCAGTACTTC. This gives the protein CASSQDDSYRVETQYF.

The chain combines TRBV19 with TRBJ2-6; no definite D call. Trimming removed 5 bases at V and 0 bases at J, with 5 bases between. From germline, CDR1 is LNHDA and CDR2 SQIVND (reference sequence). There are 14 residues in the CDR3. The CDR3 loop reads CASSYLSGANVLTF. The CDR3 DNA is TGTGCCAGTAGTTACCTCTCTGGGGCCAACGTCCTGACTTTC.

The chain recombines TRBV7-2 with TRBJ2-2; D might be TRBD1 (6 bases). CDR3 length equals 15 residues. The V and J ends lost 6 bases and 2 bases respectively, with 13 bases between them. The germline gives CDR1 SGHTA, CDR2 FQGNSA. CDR3 protein: CASRLGQINTGELFF. The CDR3 DNA reads as TGTGCCAGCAGGTTGGGACAAATCAACACCGGGGAGCTGTTTTTT.

The V call is TRBV27, the J call TRBJ2-7, with 8 bases that match TRBD2. There are 15 residues in the CDR3. V lost 1 base, J lost 0 bases, and 2 bases stayed unmatched. Germline V gene lookup returns CDR1 MNHEY and CDR2 SMNVEV (reference sequence). CDR3 sequence: CASSLLSGSSYEQYF. The CDR3 nucleotides are TGTGCCAGCAGTTTATTGAGCGGGAGCTCCTACGAGCAGTACTTC.

The chain uses TRBV6-6 and TRBJ1-6; the match to TRBD1 covers 10 bases. Germline CDR1 and CDR2: MNHNY and SVGAGI (reference sequence). With V trimmed by 7 bases and J by 8 bases, 11 bases remained unmatched. CDR3 length equals 16 residues. The CDR3 reads CASNIGGTGAYSPLHF. The CDR3 DNA follows: TGTGCCAGCAACATAGGCGGGACAGGGGCTTATTCACCCCTCCACTTT.